These 21 T cell receptor beta chains share one sample of origin, sequenced in a study of T cells in narcolepsy (dated by TCRdb to 2016 to 2018). Libraries were built with the immunoSEQ multiplex PCR assay. TCRdb carries this immuneACCESS record with in-frame sequences only. Its versions omit some clonotypes, under half of them owing to an unresolved V gene in the studies checked, with the rest unexplained. The sample table contains some 32,000 clones; only one count was recorded for roughly four fifths of them. The ten largest account for roughly 1% of the sample. Sequenced material: CD45RA- memory CD4+ T cells from PBMCs. The cell subset or site label on this specimen signifies: memory T cells sorted ex vivo from peripheral blood. The receptors shown here come from a human donor with narcolepsy.

The chain links TRBV28 to TRBJ2-5; D may be TRBD2 (7 bases). Germline CDR1 reads MDHEN; CDR2 reads SYDVKM. V shed 5 bases and J shed 4 bases, with 14 bases lying between them. This CDR3 comprises 14 residues. CDR3: CASSPAGAGETQYF. The CDR3 DNA is TGTGCCAGCAGTCCCGCGGGGGCGGGAGAGACCCAGTACTTC.

The chain joins TRBV6-5 to TRBJ2-1; D unclear. Germline V gives CDR1 MNHEY, CDR2 SVGAGI. The V end was cut by 4 bases, the J end by 15 bases, with 13 bases between. The CDR3 totals 11 residues. The CDR3 coding sequence is TGTGCCAGCAGTTCCTCGAATACATGGTTCTTC. It specifies CASSSSNTWFF.

V is TRBV2 and J is TRBJ1-1, with a weak D call TRBD1 (5 bases). The length of the CDR3 is 12 residues. CDR1 and CDR2 from the germline V gene are SNHLY and FYNNEI. Trimming took 8 bases from V and 5 from J, leaving 12 bases between them. DNA of the CDR3: TGTGCCAGCGGTCGGGGGGGTACTGAAGCTTTCTTT. It yields the protein CASGRGGTEAFF. Full variable domain (rest looked up from reference TRBV2 and TRBJ1-1): EPEVTQTPSHQVTQMGQEVILRCVPISNHLYFYWYRQILGQKVEFLVSFYNNEISEKSEIFDDQFSVERPDGSNFTLKIRSTKLEDSAMYFCASGRGGTEAFFGQGTRLTVV.

The chain recombines TRBV5-1 with TRBJ1-2; 7 positions agree with TRBD1. V was clipped by 3 bases and J by 7 bases; unmatched bases: 9. The germline CDR1 and CDR2 sequences are SGHRS and YFSETQ. The CDR3 is 14 amino acids. This CDR3 is CASSYRTGDPGYTF. In nucleotides, the CDR3 is TGCGCCAGCAGCTATCGAACAGGGGACCCTGGCTACACCTTC. Based on the CDR3 plus reference TRBV5-1 and TRBJ1-2, the full variable domain is KAGVTQTPRYLIKTRGQQVTLSCSPISGHRSVSWYQQTPGQGLQFLFEYFSETQRNKGNFPGRFSGRQFSNSRSEMNVSTLELGDSALYLCASSYRTGDPGYTFGSGTRLTVV.

The chain has TRBV6-4 and TRBJ2-5; the D gene is possibly TRBD2 (7 bases). The CDR3 runs 16 residues. The germline V and J ends were trimmed by 6 bases and 2 bases, with 19 bases remaining between them. Germline CDR1 is MRHNA and CDR2 is SNTAGT. CDR3 protein: CASRPREGEFQETQYF. CDR3 DNA sequence: TGTGCCAGCAGGCCCAGGGAGGGGGAATTTCAAGAGACCCAGTACTTC.

The V gene is TRBV2, the J gene TRBJ2-6; D call uncertain. Looked up from germline, CDR1 is SNHLY and CDR2 is FYNNEI. V was cut by 7 bases and J by 0 bases, with 10 bases left in between. The CDR3 spans 15 residues. CDR3 sequence reads: CASNTQISGANVLTF. The CDR3 DNA sequence: TGTGCCAGCAATACCCAGATCTCTGGGGCCAACGTCCTGACTTTC.

The J gene is TRBJ2-7, the V gene TRBV29-1; D ambiguous. Deletions cut 3 bases from V and 6 bases from J, with 12 bases between. Germline V gene lookup returns CDR1 SQVTM and CDR2 ANQGSEA. This CDR3 has 12 residues. The CDR3 coding sequence is TGCAGCGTTGAGTCTGGGATCAGCGAGCAGTACTTC. It codes for CSVESGISEQYF.

The V and J genes are TRBV6-5 and TRBJ1-6; no clear D gene. Trimming took 4 bases from V and 5 from J, leaving 6 bases between them. Germline lookup yields CDR1 MNHEY and CDR2 SVGAGI. The CDR3 runs 13 residues. CDR3 in DNA: TGTGCCAGCAGTTTCTCAAATAATTCACCCCTCCACTTT. It codes for CASSFSNNSPLHF.

The chain recombines TRBV5-5 with TRBJ2-2; 8 bases match TRBD1. V lost 2 bases, J lost 5 bases, and 8 bases stayed unmatched. This CDR3 region has 16 residues. Germline CDR1 is SGHKS and CDR2 is YYEKEE (reference sequence). In nucleotides, the CDR3 is TGTGCCAGCAGCTTTTCAGGGGGCGCGGGTACCGGGGAGCTGTTTTTT. Translated, it gives CASSFSGGAGTGELFF.

V usage is TRBV10-3 and J usage is TRBJ1-5; TRBD1 aligns across 8 bases. The germline V gene encodes CDR1 ENHRY and CDR2 SYGVKD. The J segment lost 7 bases and the V segment lost 10 bases, leaving 9 bases of the junction unmatched. This CDR3 comprises 13 residues. The CDR3 sequence is CATATGEVQPQHF. The CDR3 DNA reads as TGTGCCACCGCGACAGGGGAGGTCCAGCCCCAGCATTTT.

The chain links TRBV5-8 to TRBJ2-1; no clear D gene. The CDR3 sequence is 17 residues long. V gave up 4 bases and J gave up 0 bases, with 17 bases separating them. Germline loops: CDR1 SGHTS, CDR2 YDEGEE. CDR3 protein: CASSQLAGQRSYNEQFF. In DNA form, the CDR3 reads TGTGCCAGCAGCCAATTAGCCGGGCAGCGCTCCTACAATGAGCAGTTCTTC. Combining the CDR3 with reference TRBV5-8 and TRBJ2-1 gives the whole variable domain EAGVTQSPTHLIKTRGQQATLRCSPISGHTSVYWYQQALGLGLQFLLWYDEGEERNRGNFPPRFSGRQFPNYSSELNVNALELEDSALYLCASSQLAGQRSYNEQFFGPGTRLTVL.

The chain joins TRBV18 to TRBJ1-1; a possible D gene is TRBD1 (5 bases). The CDR3 runs to 14 residues. CDR1 and CDR2 from the germline V gene are KGHSH and LQKENI. Trimming took 6 bases from V and 4 from J, leaving 15 bases between them. The CDR3 DNA reads as TGTGCCAGCTCCACCAGCCCCAGGGTCACTGAAGCTTTCTTT. Its protein product is CASSTSPRVTEAFF.

The V gene is TRBV14, the J gene TRBJ1-1; a possible D gene is TRBD1 (5 bases). The CDR3 is 12 amino acids. With 4 bases removed from V and 11 bases from J, the gap between germline ends came to 14 bases. Germline V gives CDR1 SGHDN, CDR2 FVKESK. The CDR3 sequence: CASSPQGFEAFF. The CDR3 DNA follows: TGTGCCAGCAGCCCCCAGGGTTTTGAGGCTTTCTTT.

The rearrangement links TRBV5-4 to TRBJ1-2, with D possibly TRBD1 on 6 matching bases. The germline V gene has CDR1 SGHNT and CDR2 YYREEE (reference sequence). CDR3 length: 13 residues. The ends were cut back, 5 bases at V and 5 bases at J, with 13 bases in the middle. In DNA, the CDR3 is TGTGCCAGCAGTTCAGGACAGTTGTATGGCTACACCTTC. Amino acids: CASSSGQLYGYTF.

V gene TRBV11-3 combines with J gene TRBJ2-2; no reliable D call. V was cut by 0 bases and J by 7 bases, with 6 bases left in between. Per the germline V gene, CDR1 is SGHNT and CDR2 is YENEEA. CDR3 length: 13 residues. The CDR3 spells CASSLDFRGELFF. The DNA for the CDR3 is TGTGCCAGCAGCTTAGATTTCCGCGGGGAGCTGTTTTTT. Filled out from reference TRBV11-3 and TRBJ2-2, the complete variable domain reads EAGVVQSPRYKIIEKKQPVAFWCNPISGHNTLYWYLQNLGQGPELLIRYENEEAVDDSQLPKDRFSAERLKGVDSTLKIQPAELGDSAVYLCASSLDFRGELFFGEGSRLTVL.

This chain uses TRBV7-8 with TRBJ2-3; 10 bases agree with TRBD1. V gave up 4 bases and J gave up 6 bases; unmatched junction bases: 4. There are 14 residues in the CDR3. Germline-derived CDR1 and CDR2 are SGHVS and FQNEAQ. The CDR3 region is CASSSTGGADTQYF. The DNA of the CDR3 is TGTGCCAGCAGCTCGACAGGGGGCGCCGATACGCAGTATTTT.

The chain recombines TRBV21-1 with TRBJ2-1; the table's TRBD1 call for D was not verified on the DNA. TRBV21-1 constitutes a pseudogene. CDR3 length: 15 amino acids. This CDR3 is CASSKRRQGYNEQFF. CDR3 DNA: TGTGCCAGCAGCAAACGAAGACAGGGCTACAATGAGCAGTTCTTC.

The chain couples TRBV6-1 to TRBJ2-1; 10 positions agree with TRBD2. The germline CDR1 and CDR2 sequences are MNHNS and SASEGT. The CDR3 covers 15 residues. J gave up 2 bases and V 2 bases, and 0 bases lay outside the gene matches. The CDR3 loop reads CASSELAGAYNEQFF. The CDR3 DNA follows: TGTGCCAGCAGTGAACTAGCGGGAGCCTACAATGAGCAGTTCTTC.

This rearrangement joins TRBV5-1 to TRBJ1-1, with D hard to call. Germline V gene data show CDR1 as SGHRS and CDR2 as YFSETQ. V was pared by 3 bases and J by 1 base, with 10 bases between. The CDR3 consists of 14 residues. As DNA, the CDR3 is TGCGCCAGCAGCTCCGACATGGGGAACACTGAAGCTTTCTTT. This sequence encodes CASSSDMGNTEAFF.

The chain links TRBV29-1 to TRBJ1-2, with 10 bases identical to TRBD1. The CDR3 loop spans 13 amino acids. Trimming removed 3 bases from V and 6 bases from J; junction bases left unmatched: 4. The germline CDR1 and CDR2 sequences are SQVTM and ANQGSEA. CDR3 sequence reads: CSVEGQGSDGYTF. In nucleotides, the CDR3 is TGCAGCGTTGAGGGACAGGGGAGCGATGGCTACACCTTC. Together with reference TRBV29-1 and TRBJ1-2, the CDR3 gives the full variable domain: SAVISQKPSRDICQRGTSLTIQCQVDSQVTMMFWYRQQPGQSLTLIATANQGSEATYESGFVIDKFPISRPNLTFSTLTVSNMSPEDSSIYLCSVEGQGSDGYTFGSGTRLTVV.

The chain employs TRBV27 and TRBJ1-2; 7 nucleotides align to TRBD1. CDR1 and CDR2 from the germline V gene are MNHEY and SMNVEV (reference sequence). V dropped 3 bases and J dropped 0; count of bases not matched to a gene: 4. The CDR3 contains 15 residues. CDR3 sequence (DNA): TGTGCCAGCAGTTTTGGACAGGCCCCTAACTATGGCTACACCTTC. This gives the protein CASSFGQAPNYGYTF.